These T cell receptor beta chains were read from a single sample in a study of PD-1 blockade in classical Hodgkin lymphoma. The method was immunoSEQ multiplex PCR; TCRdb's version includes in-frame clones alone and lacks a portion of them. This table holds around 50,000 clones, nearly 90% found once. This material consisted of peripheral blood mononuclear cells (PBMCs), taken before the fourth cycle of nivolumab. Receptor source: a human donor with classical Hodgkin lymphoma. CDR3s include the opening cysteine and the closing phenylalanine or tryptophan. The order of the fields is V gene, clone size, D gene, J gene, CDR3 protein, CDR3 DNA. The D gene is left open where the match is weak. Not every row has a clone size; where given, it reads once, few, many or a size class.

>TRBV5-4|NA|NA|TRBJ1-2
CASSLEGSNYGYTF
TGTGCCAGCAGCTTGGAGGGATCAAACTATGGCTACACCTTC
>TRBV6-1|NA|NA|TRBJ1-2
CASSETAAANYGYTF
TGTGCCAGCAGTGAAACGGCAGCAGCTAACTATGGCTACACCTTC
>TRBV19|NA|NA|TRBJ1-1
CASSHSQPKQGRLNTEAFF
TGTGCCAGTAGCCACTCCCAACCAAAACAGGGTCGCCTGAACACTGAAGCTTTCTTT
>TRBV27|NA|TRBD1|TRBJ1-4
CASSSLPGGLTNEKLFF
TGTGCCAGCAGTTCCCTCCCAGGGGGATTAACTAATGAAAAACTGTTTTTT
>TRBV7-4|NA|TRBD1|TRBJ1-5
CASSLRLFEKGTGGLYSNQPQHF
TGTGCCAGCAGCTTGCGCTTGTTTGAAAAGGGGACAGGGGGCCTATATAGCAATCAGCCCCAGCATTTT
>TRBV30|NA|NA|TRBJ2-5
CAWSGRDETQYF
TGTGCCTGGAGTGGCAGGGATGAGACCCAGTACTTC
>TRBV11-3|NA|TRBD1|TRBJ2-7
CASRGQGGSYEQYF
TGTGCCAGCAGAGGACAGGGCGGGTCCTACGAGCAGTACTTC
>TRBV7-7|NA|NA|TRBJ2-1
CASSLASDRREQFF
TGTGCTAGCAGCTTAGCGTCGGATCGACGGGAGCAGTTCTTC
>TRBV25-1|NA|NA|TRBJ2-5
CASSELTGIQETQYF
TGTGCCAGCAGTGAATTGACGGGGATCCAAGAGACCCAGTACTTC
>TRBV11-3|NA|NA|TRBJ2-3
CASSFGRVTDTQYF
TGTGCCAGCAGCTTTGGCAGGGTCACAGATACGCAGTATTTT
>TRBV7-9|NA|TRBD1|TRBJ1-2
CASSSDIGTAKYGYTF
TGTGCCAGCAGCTCCGACATTGGGACAGCAAAGTATGGCTACACCTTC
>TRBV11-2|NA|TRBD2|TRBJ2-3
CASSSPLAGETGVPDTQYF
TGTGCCAGCAGCTCCCCACTAGCGGGAGAAACGGGAGTACCAGATACGCAGTATTTT
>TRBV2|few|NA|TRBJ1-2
CASSGTFYGYTF
TGTGCCAGCAGCGGGACATTCTATGGCTACACCTTC
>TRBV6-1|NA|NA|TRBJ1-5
CASSPAVNSNQPQHF
TGTGCCAGCAGTCCAGCCGTGAATAGCAATCAGCCCCAGCATTTT
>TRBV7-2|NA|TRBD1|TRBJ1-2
CASNRQGTNYGYTF
TGTGCCAGCAACAGACAGGGAACTAACTATGGCTACACCTTC
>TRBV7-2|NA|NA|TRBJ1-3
CASSPAVVSGNTIYF
TGTGCCAGCAGCCCTGCCGTTGTTTCTGGAAACACCATATATTTT
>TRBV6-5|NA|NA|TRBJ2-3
CASCGTVTDTQYF
TGTGCCAGTTGCGGTACAGTGACAGATACGCAGTATTTT
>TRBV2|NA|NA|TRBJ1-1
CASSEAEGSGAFF
TGTGCCAGCAGTGAAGCCGAGGGGTCAGGAGCTTTCTTT
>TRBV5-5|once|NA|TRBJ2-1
CASSRLSDRYNEQFF
TGTGCCAGCAGCCGTCTTAGCGACAGATACAATGAGCAGTTCTTC
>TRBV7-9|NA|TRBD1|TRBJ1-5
CASSSYGTGGSGNQPQHF
TGTGCCAGCAGCTCCTATGGGACAGGGGGAAGTGGCAATCAGCCCCAGCATTTT
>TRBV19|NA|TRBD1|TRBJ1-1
CASSTIGGGAKNTEAFF
TGTGCCAGTAGTACCATCGGAGGGGGCGCGAAAAACACTGAAGCTTTCTTT
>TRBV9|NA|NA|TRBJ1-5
CASSIGVNQPQHF
TGTGCCAGCAGCATCGGGGTAAATCAGCCCCAGCATTTT
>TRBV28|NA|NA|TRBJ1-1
CASSLRIRNTEAFF
TGTGCCAGCAGTTTAAGGATTAGGAACACTGAAGCTTTCTTT
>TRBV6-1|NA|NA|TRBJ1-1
CASSALRGTEAFF
TGTGCCAGCAGTGCCCTCAGGGGCACTGAAGCTTTCTTT
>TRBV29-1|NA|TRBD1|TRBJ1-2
CSVSGQGFYGYTF
TGCAGCGTGTCAGGACAGGGATTCTATGGCTACACCTTC
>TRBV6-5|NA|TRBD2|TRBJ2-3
CASRTSGSDTQYF
TGTGCCAGCAGGACTAGCGGGAGTGATACGCAGTATTTT
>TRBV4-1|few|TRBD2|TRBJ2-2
CASGNPSGTNTGELFF
TGCGCCAGCGGGAATCCTAGCGGGACGAACACCGGGGAGCTGTTTTTT
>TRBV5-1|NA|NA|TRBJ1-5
CASSFSGVGNQPQHF
TGCGCCAGCAGCTTTTCCGGGGTTGGCAATCAGCCCCAGCATTTT
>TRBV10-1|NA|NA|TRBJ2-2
CASSDPMNTGELFF
TGCGCCAGCAGTGACCCTATGAACACCGGGGAGCTGTTTTTT
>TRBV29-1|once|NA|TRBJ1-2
CSSTETANYGYTF
TGCAGCTCGACGGAAACTGCTAACTATGGCTACACCTTC
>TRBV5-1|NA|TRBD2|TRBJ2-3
CASSQGLGYTDTQYF
TGCGCCAGCAGCCAAGGACTAGGATACACAGATACGCAGTATTTT
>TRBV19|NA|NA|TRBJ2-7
CASSNPNGGYSYEQYF
TGTGCCAGTAGTAACCCCAATGGGGGGTACTCCTACGAGCAGTACTTC
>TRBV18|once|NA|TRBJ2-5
CASSSQETQYF
TGTGCCAGCTCATCTCAAGAGACCCAGTACTTC
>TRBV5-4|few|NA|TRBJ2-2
CASSFVHLTNTGELFF
TGTGCCAGCAGCTTCGTCCATCTTACGAACACCGGGGAGCTGTTTTTT
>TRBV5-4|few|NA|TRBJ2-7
CASSPGGFEQYF
TGTGCCAGCAGCCCAGGAGGGTTCGAGCAGTACTTC
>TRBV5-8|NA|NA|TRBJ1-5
CASSELERRPQHF
TGTGCCAGCAGCGAGCTGGAGCGGCGGCCCCAGCATTTT
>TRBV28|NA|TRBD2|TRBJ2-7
CASSALTSRREQYF
TGTGCCAGCAGTGCTTTGACTAGCCGTCGGGAGCAGTACTTC
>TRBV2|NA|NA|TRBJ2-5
CASSDRGETQYF
TGTGCCAGCAGTGACAGGGGAGAGACCCAGTACTTC